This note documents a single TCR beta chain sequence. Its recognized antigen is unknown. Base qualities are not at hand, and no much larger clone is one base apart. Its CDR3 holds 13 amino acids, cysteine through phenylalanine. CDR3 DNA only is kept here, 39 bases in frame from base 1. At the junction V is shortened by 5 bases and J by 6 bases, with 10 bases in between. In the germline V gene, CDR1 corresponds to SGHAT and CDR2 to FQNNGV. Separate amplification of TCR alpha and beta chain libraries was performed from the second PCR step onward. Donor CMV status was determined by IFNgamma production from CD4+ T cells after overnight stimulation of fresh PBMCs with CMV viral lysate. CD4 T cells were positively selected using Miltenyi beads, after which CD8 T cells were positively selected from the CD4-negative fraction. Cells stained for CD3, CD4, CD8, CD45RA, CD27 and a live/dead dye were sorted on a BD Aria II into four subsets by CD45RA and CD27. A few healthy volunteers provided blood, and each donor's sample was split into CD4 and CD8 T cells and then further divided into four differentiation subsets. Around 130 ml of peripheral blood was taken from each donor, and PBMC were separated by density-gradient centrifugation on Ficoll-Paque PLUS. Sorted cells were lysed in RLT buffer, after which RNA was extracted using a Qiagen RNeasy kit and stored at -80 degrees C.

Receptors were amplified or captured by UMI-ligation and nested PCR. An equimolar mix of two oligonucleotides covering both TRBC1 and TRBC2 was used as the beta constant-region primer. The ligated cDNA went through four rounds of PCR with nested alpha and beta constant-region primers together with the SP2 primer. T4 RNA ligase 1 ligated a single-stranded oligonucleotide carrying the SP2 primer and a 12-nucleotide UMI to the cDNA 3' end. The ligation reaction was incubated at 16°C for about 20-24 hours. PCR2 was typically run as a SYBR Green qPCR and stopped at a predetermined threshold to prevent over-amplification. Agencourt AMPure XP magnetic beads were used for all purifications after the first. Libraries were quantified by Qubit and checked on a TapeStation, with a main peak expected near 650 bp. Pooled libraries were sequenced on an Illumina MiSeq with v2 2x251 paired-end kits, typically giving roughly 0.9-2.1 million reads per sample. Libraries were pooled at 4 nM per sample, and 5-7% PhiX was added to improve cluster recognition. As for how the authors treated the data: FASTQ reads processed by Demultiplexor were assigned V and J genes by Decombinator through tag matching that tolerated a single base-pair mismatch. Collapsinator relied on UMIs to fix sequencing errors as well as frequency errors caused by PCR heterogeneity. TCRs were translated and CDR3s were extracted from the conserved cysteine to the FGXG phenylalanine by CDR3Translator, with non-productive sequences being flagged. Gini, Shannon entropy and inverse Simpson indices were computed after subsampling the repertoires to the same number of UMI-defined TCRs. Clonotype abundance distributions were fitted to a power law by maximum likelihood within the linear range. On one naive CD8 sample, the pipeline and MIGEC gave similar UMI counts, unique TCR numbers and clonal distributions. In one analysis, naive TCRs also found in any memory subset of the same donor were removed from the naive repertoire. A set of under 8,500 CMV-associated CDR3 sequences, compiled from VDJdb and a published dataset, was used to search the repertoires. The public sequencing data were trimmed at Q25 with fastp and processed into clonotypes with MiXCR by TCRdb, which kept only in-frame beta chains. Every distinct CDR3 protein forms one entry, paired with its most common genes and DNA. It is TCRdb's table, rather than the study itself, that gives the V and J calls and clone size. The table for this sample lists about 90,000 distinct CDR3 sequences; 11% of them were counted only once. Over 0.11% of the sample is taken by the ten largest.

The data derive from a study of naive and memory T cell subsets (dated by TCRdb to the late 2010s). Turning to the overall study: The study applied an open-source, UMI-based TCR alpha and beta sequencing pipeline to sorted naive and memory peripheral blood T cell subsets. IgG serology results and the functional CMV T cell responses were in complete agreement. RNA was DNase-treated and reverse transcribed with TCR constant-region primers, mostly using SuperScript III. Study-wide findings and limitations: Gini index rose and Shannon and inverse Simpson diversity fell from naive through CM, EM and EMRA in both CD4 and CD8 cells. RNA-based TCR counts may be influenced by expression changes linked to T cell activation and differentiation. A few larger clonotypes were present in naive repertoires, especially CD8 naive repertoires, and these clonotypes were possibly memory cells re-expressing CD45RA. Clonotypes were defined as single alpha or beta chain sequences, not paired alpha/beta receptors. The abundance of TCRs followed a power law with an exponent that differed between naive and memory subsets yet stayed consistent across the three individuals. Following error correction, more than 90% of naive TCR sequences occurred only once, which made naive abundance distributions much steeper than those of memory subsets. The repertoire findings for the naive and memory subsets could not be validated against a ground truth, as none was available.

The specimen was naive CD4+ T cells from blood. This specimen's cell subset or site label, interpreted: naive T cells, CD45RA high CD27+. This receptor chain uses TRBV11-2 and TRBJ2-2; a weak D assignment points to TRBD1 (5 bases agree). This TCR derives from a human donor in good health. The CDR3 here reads CASSQPGSGELFF. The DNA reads TGTGCCAGCAGCCAACCAGGGTCCGGGGAGCTGTTTTTT.